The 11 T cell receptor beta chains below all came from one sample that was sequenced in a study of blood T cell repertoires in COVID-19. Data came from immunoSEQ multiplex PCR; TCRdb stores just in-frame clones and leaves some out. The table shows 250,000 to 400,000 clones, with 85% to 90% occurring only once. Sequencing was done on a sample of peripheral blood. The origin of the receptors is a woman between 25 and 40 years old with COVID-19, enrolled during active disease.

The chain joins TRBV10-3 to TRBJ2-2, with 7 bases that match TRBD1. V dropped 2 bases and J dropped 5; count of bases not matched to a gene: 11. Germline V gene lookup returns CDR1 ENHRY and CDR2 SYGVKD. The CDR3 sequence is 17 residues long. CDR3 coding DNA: TGTGCCATCAGTGAGGCAATCCGGGACAGAAGTACCGGGGAGCTGTTTTTT. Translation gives CAISEAIRDRSTGELFF.

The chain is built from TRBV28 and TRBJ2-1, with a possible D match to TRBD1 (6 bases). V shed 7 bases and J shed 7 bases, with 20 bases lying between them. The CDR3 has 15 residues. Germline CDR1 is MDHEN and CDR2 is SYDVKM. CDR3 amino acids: CASTLRGAFSNEQFF. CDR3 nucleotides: TGTGCCAGCACCCTCAGGGGAGCCTTTTCTAATGAGCAGTTCTTC.

The CDR3 loop is CASSTTVAYGYTF. CDR3 DNA: TGTGCCAGCAGCACGACAGTGGCCTATGGCTACACCTTC. J is TRBJ1-2 and V is TRBV12-3 or TRBV12-4; possible D gene TRBD1, 5 bases. With 6 bases removed from V and 4 bases from J, the gap between germline ends came to 12 bases. The CDR3 is made up of 13 amino acids.

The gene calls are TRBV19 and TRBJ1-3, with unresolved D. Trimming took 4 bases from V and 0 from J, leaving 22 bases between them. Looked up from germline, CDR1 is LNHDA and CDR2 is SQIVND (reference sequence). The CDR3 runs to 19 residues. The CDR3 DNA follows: TGTGCCAGTAGTAAGACCTATGAGGGAATACTCGTCTCTGGAAACACCATATATTTT. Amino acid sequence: CASSKTYEGILVSGNTIYF.

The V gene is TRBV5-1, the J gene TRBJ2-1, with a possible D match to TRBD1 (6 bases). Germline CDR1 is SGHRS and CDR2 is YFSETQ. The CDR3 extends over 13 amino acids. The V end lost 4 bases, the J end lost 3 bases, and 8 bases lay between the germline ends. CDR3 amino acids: CASSTDSYNEQFF. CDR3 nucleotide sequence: TGCGCCAGCAGCACGGACAGCTACAATGAGCAGTTCTTC. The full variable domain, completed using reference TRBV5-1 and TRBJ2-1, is KAGVTQTPRYLIKTRGQQVTLSCSPISGHRSVSWYQQTPGQGLQFLFEYFSETQRNKGNFPGRFSGRQFSNSRSEMNVSTLELGDSALYLCASSTDSYNEQFFGPGTRLTVL.

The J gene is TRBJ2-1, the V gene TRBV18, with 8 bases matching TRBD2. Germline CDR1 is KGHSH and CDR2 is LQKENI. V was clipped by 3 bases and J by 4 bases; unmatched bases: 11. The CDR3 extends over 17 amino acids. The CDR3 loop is CASSPQSGSFQYNEQFF. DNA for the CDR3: TGTGCCAGCTCACCTCAAAGCGGGAGTTTCCAATACAATGAGCAGTTCTTC.

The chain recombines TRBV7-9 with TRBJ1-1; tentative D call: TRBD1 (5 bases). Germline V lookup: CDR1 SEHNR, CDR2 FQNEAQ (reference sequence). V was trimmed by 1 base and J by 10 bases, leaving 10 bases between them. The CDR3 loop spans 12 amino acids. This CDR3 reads CASSLEAGGAFF. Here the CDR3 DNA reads TGTGCCAGCAGCTTAGAGGCGGGGGGAGCTTTCTTT.

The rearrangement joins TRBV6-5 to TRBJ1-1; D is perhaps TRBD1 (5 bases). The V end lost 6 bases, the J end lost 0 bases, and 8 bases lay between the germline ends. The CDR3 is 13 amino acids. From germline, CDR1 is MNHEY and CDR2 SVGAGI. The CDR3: CASSRGMNTEAFF. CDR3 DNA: TGTGCCAGCAGCCGGGGGATGAACACTGAAGCTTTCTTT.

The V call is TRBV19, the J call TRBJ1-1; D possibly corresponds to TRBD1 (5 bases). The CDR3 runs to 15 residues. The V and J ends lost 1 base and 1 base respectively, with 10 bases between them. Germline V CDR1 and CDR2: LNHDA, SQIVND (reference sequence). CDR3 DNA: TGTGCCAGTAGTATAGGGTCCAGGGAGAACACTGAAGCTTTCTTT. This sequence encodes CASSIGSRENTEAFF.

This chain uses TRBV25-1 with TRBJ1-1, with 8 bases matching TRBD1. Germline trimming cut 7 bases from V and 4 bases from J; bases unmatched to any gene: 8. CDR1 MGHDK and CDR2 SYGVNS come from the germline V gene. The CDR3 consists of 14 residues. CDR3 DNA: TGTGCCAGCACCCAAACAGGGGGGATCACTGAAGCTTTCTTT. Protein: CASTQTGGITEAFF.

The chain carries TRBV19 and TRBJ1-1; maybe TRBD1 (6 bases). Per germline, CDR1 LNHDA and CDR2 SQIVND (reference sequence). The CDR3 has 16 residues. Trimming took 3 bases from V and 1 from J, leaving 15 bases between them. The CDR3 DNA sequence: TGTGCCAGTAGTATGGGACACAGGGTTCCGAACACTGAAGCTTTCTTT. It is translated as CASSMGHRVPNTEAFF.